The rows below give T cell receptor beta chains drawn from one sample of a study of blood T cells in healthy people across ages. Each CDR3 protein gets one entry after TCRdb re-called the 5' RACE reads with MiXCR. The sample lists about 580,000 distinct CDR3 sequences, more than 45% occurring once. Sequences were obtained from blood. These receptors came from a man older than 75 in good health. Each CDR3 is given with its conserved first and last residue. D genes are given only for firm matches. Size tells how often a clone was seen (once, few, many) or the class of an expanded clone, and some rows leave it out.

v_gene	d_gene	j_gene	abundance	CDR3aa	CDR3nt
TRBV7-9	NA	TRBJ1-2	NA	CASSEGGGGYTF	TGTGCCAGCAGCGAGGGGGGAGGTGGCTACACCTTC
TRBV28	NA	TRBJ1-2	NA	CASGSGYYGYTF	TGTGCCAGCGGCTCCGGATACTATGGCTACACCTTC
TRBV5-1	TRBD1	TRBJ1-2	few	CASSRTGGADGYTF	TGTGCCAGCAGCCGGACAGGGGGCGCGGATGGCTACACCTTC
TRBV6-6	NA	TRBJ1-4	few	CASSYLKGSEKLFF	TGTGCCAGCAGTTACTTAAAGGGAAGTGAAAAACTGTTTTTT
TRBV6-6	TRBD1	TRBJ2-3	many	CASSYATGGADTQYF	TGTGCCAGCAGTTACGCCACAGGGGGTGCAGATACGCAGTATTTT
TRBV4-3	NA	TRBJ1-5	few	CASSQDGRGSQPQHF	TGCGCCAGCAGCCAAGATGGCAGGGGTAGCCAGCCCCAGCATTTT
TRBV9	NA	TRBJ2-7	few	CASSPTNRADEQYF	TGTGCCAGCAGCCCCACAAATAGGGCCGACGAGCAGTACTTC
TRBV4-3	TRBD1	TRBJ1-4	NA	CASSQAGQGSTNEKLFF	TGCGCCAGCAGCCAAGCGGGACAGGGTTCAACTAATGAAAAACTGTTTTTT
TRBV7-2	NA	TRBJ1-1	NA	CASSFSLAGTEAFF	TGTGCCAGCAGCTTCTCACTAGCGGGCACTGAAGCTTTCTTT
TRBV27	NA	TRBJ2-1	NA	CASTLHRDTYSYNEQFF	TGTGCCAGCACACTCCACCGGGACACATACTCCTACAATGAGCAGTTCTTC
TRBV7-2	NA	TRBJ1-3	NA	CASSSPGGGSGNTIYF	TGTGCCAGCAGCTCACCGGGAGGAGGCTCTGGAAACACCATATATTTT
TRBV10-3	NA	TRBJ2-5	NA	CAIREGGAGAQYF	TGTGCCATCAGGGAGGGGGGAGCCGGGGCCCAGTACTTC
TRBV28	NA	TRBJ2-5	NA	CASSLRAGARGTQYF	TGTGCCAGCAGTTTACGGGCGGGCGCCCGGGGGACCCAGTACTTC
TRBV6-5	NA	TRBJ2-5	NA	CASAGLGGETQYF	TGTGCCAGCGCCGGACTAGGGGGGGAGACCCAGTACTTC
TRBV6-6	NA	TRBJ2-2	many	CASSQGLNGELFF	TGTGCCAGCAGCCAAGGACTAAACGGGGAGCTGTTTTTT
TRBV5-5	NA	TRBJ2-3	NA	CASSLTEYSTDTQYF	TGTGCCAGCAGCTTAACCGAGTATAGCACAGATACGCAGTATTTT
TRBV6-2/TRBV6-3	NA	TRBJ2-1	NA	CASLGGPQTNDYNEQFF	TGTGCCAGCCTAGGAGGCCCCCAGACCAACGACTACAATGAGCAGTTCTTC
TRBV4-1	NA	TRBJ2-5	NA	CASSQLGATQYF	TGCGCCAGCAGCCAACTGGGGGCGACCCAGTACTTC
TRBV5-1	NA	TRBJ2-5	few	CASRLGVRQETQYF	TGCGCCAGCAGACTCGGGGTGCGCCAAGAGACCCAGTACTTC
TRBV7-2	TRBD1	TRBJ2-3	NA	CASSSLGTVPTDTQYF	TGTGCCAGCAGCTCGCTAGGGACAGTTCCGACAGATACGCAGTATTTT
TRBV4-2	TRBD2	TRBJ2-3	few	CASSRQWTSGGDTQYF	TGTGCCAGCAGCCGCCAATGGACTAGCGGGGGGGATACGCAGTATTTT
TRBV20-1	NA	TRBJ1-5	NA	CSANPYSNQPQHF	TGCAGTGCCAACCCCTATAGCAATCAGCCCCAGCATTTT
TRBV6-5	NA	TRBJ2-7	NA	CASRGRGYEQYF	TGTGCCAGCCGAGGTAGGGGCTACGAGCAGTACTTC
TRBV5-5	TRBD2	TRBJ2-3	few	CASSPGLAGGYTQYF	TGTGCCAGCAGCCCGGGACTAGCGGGAGGCTATACGCAGTATTTT
TRBV7-9	NA	TRBJ1-2	few	CASSLAVGQGYGYTF	TGTGCCAGCAGCTTAGCGGTGGGGCAAGGCTATGGCTACACCTTC
TRBV7-2	TRBD1	TRBJ1-2	NA	CASSTITGGGDGYTF	TGTGCCAGCAGCACCATAACAGGGGGCGGGGATGGCTACACCTTC
TRBV6-6	NA	TRBJ2-6	NA	CASRRTSGADVLTF	TGTGCCAGCAGACGTACTTCTGGGGCCGACGTCCTGACTTTC
TRBV6-6	NA	TRBJ2-7	many	CASSYSNPSREGYEQYF	TGTGCCAGCAGTTACTCGAACCCGAGCAGGGAAGGCTACGAGCAGTACTTC
TRBV6-5	TRBD2	TRBJ2-1	many	CASSRLSSGTYHNEQFF	TGTGCCAGCAGTCGCCTCTCTAGCGGGACCTACCACAATGAGCAGTTCTTC
TRBV6-5	TRBD1	TRBJ1-1	many	CASSKIPQGKGTEAFF	TGTGCCAGCAGTAAAATCCCACAGGGGAAGGGCACTGAAGCTTTCTTT
TRBV6-1	NA	TRBJ1-5	NA	CASSENSYQPQHF	TGTGCCAGCAGTGAAAACAGCTATCAGCCCCAGCATTTT
TRBV6-2/TRBV6-3	NA	TRBJ2-6	few	CASRHSIRSGANVLTF	TGTGCCAGCAGACATTCTATCCGATCTGGGGCCAACGTCCTGACTTTC
TRBV10-3	TRBD1	TRBJ2-7	many	CAIGTGTGVYEQYF	TGTGCCATTGGGACCGGGACAGGGGTATACGAGCAGTACTTC
TRBV9	TRBD1	TRBJ2-5	NA	CVSSVGTGGAETQYF	TGTGTCAGCAGCGTAGGGACAGGGGGCGCCGAGACCCAGTACTTC
TRBV11-2	TRBD2	TRBJ2-3	NA	CASSPKTSGSTDTQYF	TGTGCCAGCAGCCCAAAGACTAGCGGGTCCACAGATACGCAGTATTTT
TRBV6-1	TRBD2	TRBJ2-1	many	CASSPSLAGGPYNEQFF	TGTGCCAGCAGTCCGAGCCTAGCGGGAGGGCCCTACAATGAGCAGTTCTTC
TRBV3-1	NA	TRBJ2-3	NA	CASSNSGRSTDTQYF	TGTGCCAGCAGCAATTCAGGACGGAGCACAGATACGCAGTATTTT
TRBV4-1	NA	TRBJ2-7	NA	CASSQQMTRFSYEQYF	TGCGCCAGCAGCCAACAGATGACACGTTTTTCCTACGAGCAGTACTTC
TRBV3-1	NA	TRBJ2-1	NA	CASSQGGKQFF	TGTGCCAGCAGCCAAGGTGGGAAACAGTTCTTC
TRBV5-1	TRBD2	TRBJ2-1	NA	CASSPTPTGLAGVGEQFF	TGCGCCAGCAGCCCAACCCCCACCGGACTAGCGGGAGTGGGGGAGCAGTTCTTC
TRBV20-1	TRBD2	TRBJ2-1	NA	CSAWTSGGESSYNEQFF	TGCAGTGCTTGGACTAGCGGGGGAGAATCCTCCTACAATGAGCAGTTCTTC
TRBV5-1	NA	TRBJ2-7	NA	CASSLGREAYVQYF	TGCGCCAGCAGCTTGGGAAGGGAAGCTTACGTGCAGTACTTC
TRBV12-3/TRBV12-4	NA	TRBJ1-2	few	CASSRRSYYGYTF	TGTGCCAGCAGTAGAAGGTCCTACTATGGCTACACCTTC
TRBV28	TRBD2	TRBJ2-3	NA	CASYTGGLAGTDTQYF	TGTGCCAGCTATACCGGGGGTCTAGCGGGGACAGATACGCAGTATTTT
TRBV2	NA	TRBJ1-2	NA	CASSVRPLNVDTF	TGTGCCAGCAGTGTACGACCCCTCAACGTTGACACCTTC
TRBV10-3	NA	TRBJ1-2	NA	CAIRTGSNYGYTF	TGTGCCATCAGAACGGGTTCTAACTATGGCTACACCTTC
TRBV15	NA	TRBJ2-5	NA	CATSIGSRDETQYF	TGTGCCACCAGCATTGGGTCCAGGGACGAGACCCAGTACTTC
TRBV27	TRBD2	TRBJ2-3	NA	CASRLGGGPGDTQYF	TGTGCCAGCAGACTCGGGGGAGGGCCCGGAGATACGCAGTATTTT
TRBV6-1	NA	TRBJ2-6	NA	CASRGTTGANVLTF	TGTGCCAGCAGGGGAACCACCGGGGCCAACGTCCTGACTTTC
TRBV27	TRBD1	TRBJ2-3	NA	CASSSDRIRGTQYF	TGTGCCAGCAGTTCGGACAGGATTCGGGGTACGCAGTATTTT
TRBV28	NA	TRBJ2-7	NA	CASSLANGPYEQYF	TGTGCCAGCAGTTTAGCTAACGGGCCCTACGAGCAGTACTTC
TRBV7-2	TRBD2	TRBJ2-1	NA	CASSLGFSGSNEQFF	TGTGCCAGCAGCTTAGGGTTTAGCGGGAGTAATGAGCAGTTCTTC
TRBV6-6	NA	TRBJ2-3	NA	CASSYSPGIGTDTQYF	TGTGCCAGCAGTTACTCCCCGGGAATCGGCACAGATACGCAGTATTTT
TRBV10-3	TRBD2	TRBJ2-7	NA	CAIRRTSGSYEQYF	TGTGCCATCAGGAGGACTAGCGGGAGCTACGAGCAGTACTTC
TRBV7-9	TRBD2	TRBJ2-1	few	CASSKQLAGSNEQFF	TGTGCCAGCAGCAAACAACTAGCGGGAAGCAATGAGCAGTTCTTC
TRBV10-3	NA	TRBJ2-3	many	CAISESGRGTTDTQYF	TGTGCCATCAGTGAGTCCGGTCGGGGCACTACAGATACGCAGTATTTT
TRBV3-1	NA	TRBJ2-1	many	CASSQVDEQFF	TGTGCCAGCAGCCAGGTGGATGAGCAGTTCTTC
TRBV7-2	NA	TRBJ2-6	few	CASSLLGVGANVLTF	TGTGCCAGCAGCTTACTCGGGGTTGGGGCCAACGTCCTGACTTTC